Only one count was recorded for the clone carrying this TCR beta chain. This entry belongs to a study of blood T cell repertoires in COVID-19. About the study: Italy, Spain and the United States were the sources of the convalescent and acute COVID-19 samples.

The CDR3 consists of 15 residues. The V and J ends lost 6 bases and 4 bases, in that order; junction bases with no gene match: 10. Germline V lookup: CDR1 LNHDA, CDR2 SQIVND (reference sequence). The method was immunoSEQ multiplex PCR; TCRdb's version includes in-frame clones alone and lacks a portion of them. The table records over 50,000 clones, around nine tenths of them present only once. The sequence was collected from a man in his fifties or sixties with active COVID-19. The specimen sequenced was peripheral blood. The V gene is TRBV19, the J gene TRBJ2-5; 8 nucleotides agree with TRBD1. This chain's CDR3 is CASRQTGVRLETQYF. DNA for the CDR3: TGTGCCAGTAGGCAGACAGGGGTCCGCTTAGAGACCCAGTACTTC.